Listed here is a single TCR beta chain. This sample was included in a study of shared clonotypes between healthy human individuals. The CDR3 covers 15 residues. The V gene's germline CDR1 is MRHNA and CDR2 SNTAGT. The V gene lost 9 bases and the J gene lost 0 bases, with 15 bases spanning the gap. The data were produced by immunoSEQ multiplex PCR, yet TCRdb's version contains in-frame clones alone and is incomplete. The data show some 2,500,000 clones, with roughly 93% seen just once and roughly 0.36% held by the top ten. V is TRBV6-4 and J is TRBJ1-3; the D is unclear. Input material: naive CD4+ T cells from PBMCs. The subset was: CD45RA+ positively selected. This clonotype originated in a man younger than 30 in good health. Some clones in this sample may be carry-over from other donors' samples. The CDR3 DNA reads TGTGCCAGAAGGGCGAGTAGATTCTCTGGAAACACCATATATTTT. This sequence encodes CARRASRFSGNTIYF.